Listed below are T cell receptor beta chains from one sample, sequenced in a study of cytomegalovirus exposure and HLA in healthy donors. Libraries were prepared by immunoSEQ multiplex PCR; TCRdb keeps only in-frame clonotypes and omits some of them. The table shows 120,000 to 150,000 clones, with 84% occurring only once. Sequencing used PBMCs. The receptors here all came from a woman aged 25 to 39 in good health and CMV-seronegative. Each CDR3 is given with its conserved first and last residue. A D gene is named only where the DNA matches it firmly. Clone sizes are given selectively: once, few, many, or a class where the clone is expanded.

CDR3 protein: CASSWDSDNEQFF; clone size: few; V gene: TRBV5-8; J gene: TRBJ2-1; D gene: TRBD1
CDR3 protein: CASSLGTANEKLFF; clone size: .; V gene: TRBV5-1; J gene: TRBJ1-4; D gene: TRBD1
CDR3 protein: CASSFDTNTGELFF; clone size: few; V gene: TRBV7-8; J gene: TRBJ2-2; D gene: .
CDR3 protein: CASSLTANTEAFF; clone size: .; V gene: TRBV5-6; J gene: TRBJ1-1; D gene: .
CDR3 protein: CASSSDGQVGTQYF; clone size: .; V gene: TRBV7-9; J gene: TRBJ2-5; D gene: TRBD1
CDR3 protein: CASSLEGQGAEKLFF; clone size: .; V gene: TRBV2; J gene: TRBJ1-4; D gene: TRBD1
CDR3 protein: CASSPGDKETQYF; clone size: .; V gene: TRBV28; J gene: TRBJ2-5; D gene: .
CDR3 protein: CASSDSGTDTYEQYF; clone size: .; V gene: TRBV6-4; J gene: TRBJ2-7; D gene: TRBD1
CDR3 protein: CASSKGTGRTGELFF; clone size: once; V gene: TRBV6-5; J gene: TRBJ2-2; D gene: TRBD1
CDR3 protein: CASSVDRFSTEAFF; clone size: .; V gene: TRBV6-4; J gene: TRBJ1-1; D gene: .
CDR3 protein: CASSQDSPSYTDTQYF; clone size: .; V gene: TRBV4-3; J gene: TRBJ2-3; D gene: .
CDR3 protein: CASSLRGQGNEKLFF; clone size: .; V gene: TRBV5-5; J gene: TRBJ1-4; D gene: TRBD1
CDR3 protein: CASSLELPTYEQYF; clone size: .; V gene: TRBV5-1; J gene: TRBJ2-7; D gene: .
CDR3 protein: CASSLVRGRTDTQYF; clone size: .; V gene: TRBV5-1; J gene: TRBJ2-3; D gene: .
CDR3 protein: CASSSPDRTYEQYF; clone size: .; V gene: TRBV11-1; J gene: TRBJ2-7; D gene: .
CDR3 protein: CASSLVGEANTEAFF; clone size: .; V gene: TRBV5-1; J gene: TRBJ1-1; D gene: .
CDR3 protein: CASSGRPDRGGILAKNIQYF; clone size: .; V gene: TRBV9; J gene: TRBJ2-4; D gene: TRBD1
CDR3 protein: CASSLFSAGTNQPQHF; clone size: .; V gene: TRBV27; J gene: TRBJ1-5; D gene: .
CDR3 protein: CASSFWGGLGELFF; clone size: .; V gene: TRBV7-9; J gene: TRBJ2-2; D gene: .
CDR3 protein: CASSPPTGEDTEAFF; clone size: few; V gene: TRBV7-3; J gene: TRBJ1-1; D gene: TRBD1
CDR3 protein: CASSLNRGDIQYF; clone size: .; V gene: TRBV7-3; J gene: TRBJ2-4; D gene: TRBD1
CDR3 protein: CASSERQDSNQPQHF; clone size: .; V gene: TRBV18; J gene: TRBJ1-5; D gene: .
CDR3 protein: CASSQDSASGGNTGELFF; clone size: .; V gene: TRBV4-2; J gene: TRBJ2-2; D gene: TRBD2
CDR3 protein: CASSLAQGRTDTQYF; clone size: .; V gene: TRBV5-1; J gene: TRBJ2-3; D gene: .
CDR3 protein: CASSPQVTSNYGYTF; clone size: .; V gene: TRBV28; J gene: TRBJ1-2; D gene: .
CDR3 protein: CASTRARGDGYTF; clone size: .; V gene: TRBV6-5; J gene: TRBJ1-2; D gene: TRBD1
CDR3 protein: CASNPTQGEYSNQPQHF; clone size: .; V gene: TRBV11-2; J gene: TRBJ1-5; D gene: TRBD1
CDR3 protein: CATSRDKGNTDTQYF; clone size: .; V gene: TRBV15; J gene: TRBJ2-3; D gene: .
CDR3 protein: CASSWEAGLNNQPQHF; clone size: .; V gene: TRBV7-2; J gene: TRBJ1-5; D gene: .
CDR3 protein: CASKEMNTEAFF; clone size: .; V gene: TRBV28; J gene: TRBJ1-1; D gene: .
CDR3 protein: CASSPPYRGGEKLFF; clone size: .; V gene: TRBV18; J gene: TRBJ1-4; D gene: TRBD1
CDR3 protein: CASSQTGEDTIYF; clone size: .; V gene: TRBV4-2; J gene: TRBJ1-3; D gene: TRBD1
CDR3 protein: CASSEQGSLYEQYF; clone size: .; V gene: TRBV2; J gene: TRBJ2-7; D gene: .
CDR3 protein: CASSYVTVDSPLHF; clone size: .; V gene: TRBV27; J gene: TRBJ1-6; D gene: .
CDR3 protein: CASSVGIAWASGNTIYF; clone size: .; V gene: TRBV9; J gene: TRBJ1-3; D gene: .
CDR3 protein: CASNQQGQETQYF; clone size: .; V gene: TRBV6-6; J gene: TRBJ2-5; D gene: .
CDR3 protein: CASSRGNNQPQHF; clone size: few; V gene: TRBV7-9; J gene: TRBJ1-5; D gene: TRBD1
CDR3 protein: CASSLGTAGTGGTEAFF; clone size: .; V gene: TRBV5-1; J gene: TRBJ1-1; D gene: TRBD1
CDR3 protein: CASSARWLAGASYNEQFF; clone size: .; V gene: TRBV2; J gene: TRBJ2-1; D gene: TRBD2
CDR3 protein: CASSPTPQPPSGGEKTQYF; clone size: .; V gene: TRBV7-9; J gene: TRBJ2-5; D gene: TRBD2
CDR3 protein: CASRQEINQPQHF; clone size: .; V gene: TRBV2; J gene: TRBJ1-5; D gene: .
CDR3 protein: CASSPAGTVIYEQYF; clone size: .; V gene: TRBV18; J gene: TRBJ2-7; D gene: TRBD1
CDR3 protein: CASSSSWGGGSPLHF; clone size: .; V gene: TRBV5-1; J gene: TRBJ1-6; D gene: .
CDR3 protein: CASSETRGLGYTF; clone size: .; V gene: TRBV6-5; J gene: TRBJ1-2; D gene: TRBD1
CDR3 protein: CASSFKLGTEAFF; clone size: .; V gene: TRBV5-1; J gene: TRBJ1-1; D gene: .
CDR3 protein: CSAIRSDTQYF; clone size: .; V gene: TRBV20-1; J gene: TRBJ2-3; D gene: .
CDR3 protein: CASSLALAVTDTQYF; clone size: .; V gene: TRBV7-2; J gene: TRBJ2-3; D gene: .
CDR3 protein: CASSDISGADTQYF; clone size: .; V gene: TRBV6-1; J gene: TRBJ2-3; D gene: TRBD2
CDR3 protein: CASSVDIQGQGTGELFF; clone size: .; V gene: TRBV9; J gene: TRBJ2-2; D gene: TRBD1
CDR3 protein: CASSVEGETEAFF; clone size: .; V gene: TRBV2; J gene: TRBJ1-1; D gene: .
CDR3 protein: CASSQSPGQGNDEQFF; clone size: .; V gene: TRBV4-2; J gene: TRBJ2-1; D gene: TRBD1
CDR3 protein: CASSLVGGKSYEQYF; clone size: .; V gene: TRBV5-1; J gene: TRBJ2-7; D gene: .
CDR3 protein: CASRRAFTPTDTQYF; clone size: .; V gene: TRBV27; J gene: TRBJ2-3; D gene: .